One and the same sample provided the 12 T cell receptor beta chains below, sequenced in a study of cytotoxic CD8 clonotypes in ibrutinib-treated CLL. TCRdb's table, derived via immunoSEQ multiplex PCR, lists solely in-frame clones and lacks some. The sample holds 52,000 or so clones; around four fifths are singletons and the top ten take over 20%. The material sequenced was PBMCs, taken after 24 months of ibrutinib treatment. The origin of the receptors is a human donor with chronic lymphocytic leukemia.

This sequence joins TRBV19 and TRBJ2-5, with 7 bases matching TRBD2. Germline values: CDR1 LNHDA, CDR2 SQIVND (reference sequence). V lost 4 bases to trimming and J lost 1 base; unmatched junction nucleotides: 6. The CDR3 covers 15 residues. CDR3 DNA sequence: TGTGCCAGTAGTACGGGGAGCGGGGCCCAAGAGACCCAGTACTTC. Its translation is CASSTGSGAQETQYF.

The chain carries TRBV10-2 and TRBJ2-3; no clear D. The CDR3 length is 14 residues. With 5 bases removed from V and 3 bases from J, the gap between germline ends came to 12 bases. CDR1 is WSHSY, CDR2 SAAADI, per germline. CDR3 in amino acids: CASSSGLGTDTQYF. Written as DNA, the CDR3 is TGCGCCAGCAGTTCCGGCCTGGGGACAGATACGCAGTATTTT.

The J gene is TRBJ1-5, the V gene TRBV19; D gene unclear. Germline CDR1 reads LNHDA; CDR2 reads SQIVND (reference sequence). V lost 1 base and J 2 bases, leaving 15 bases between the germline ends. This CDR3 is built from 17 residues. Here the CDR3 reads CASSIGWGNGGNQPQHF. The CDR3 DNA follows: TGTGCCAGTAGTATAGGGTGGGGTAATGGGGGCAATCAGCCCCAGCATTTT.

The CDR3 nucleotides read TGTGCCAGCAGCTTGGTTTCAGGCTATGGCTACACCTTC. Protein: CASSLVSGYGYTF. The chain carries TRBV5-8 and TRBJ1-2; no firm D call. V lost 0 bases to trimming and J lost 4 bases, with 7 bases between them. The CDR3 sequence is 13 residues long. CDR1 is SGHTS and CDR2 is YDEGEE in the germline V gene.

CDR3 DNA: TGCGCCAGCAGTCAGATGGAAGGACTCATGCAGTATTTT. Its translation is CASSQMEGLMQYF. The rearrangement uses TRBV4-1 and TRBJ2-3; perhaps TRBD2 as D (5 bases). The V gene lost 6 bases and the J gene lost 11 bases, with 18 bases spanning the gap. The germline gives CDR1 MGHRA, CDR2 YSYEKL. This CDR3 region has 13 residues.

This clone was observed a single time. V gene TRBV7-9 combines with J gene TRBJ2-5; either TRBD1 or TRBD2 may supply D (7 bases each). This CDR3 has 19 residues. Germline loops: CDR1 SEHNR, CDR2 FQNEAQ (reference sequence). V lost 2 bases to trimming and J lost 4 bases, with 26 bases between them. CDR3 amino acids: CASSLRGRGPSGIPETQYF. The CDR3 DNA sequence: TGTGCCAGCAGCTTACGAGGGAGGGGGCCGAGCGGGATCCCAGAGACCCAGTACTTC.

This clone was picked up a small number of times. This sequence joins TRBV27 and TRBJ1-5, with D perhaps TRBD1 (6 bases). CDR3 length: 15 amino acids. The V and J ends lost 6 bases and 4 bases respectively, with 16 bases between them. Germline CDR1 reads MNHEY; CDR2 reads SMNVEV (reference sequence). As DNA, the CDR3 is TGTGCCAGCAGGGGATCGGGACAACCGAATCAGCCCCAGCATTTT. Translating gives CASRGSGQPNQPQHF.

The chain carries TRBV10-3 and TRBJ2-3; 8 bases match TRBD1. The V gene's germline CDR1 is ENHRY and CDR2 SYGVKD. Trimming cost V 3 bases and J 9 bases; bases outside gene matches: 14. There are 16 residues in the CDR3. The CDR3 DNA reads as TGTGCCATCAGTGAAACGGCGACAGGGGCCACTAAAACGCAGTATTTT. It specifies CAISETATGATKTQYF.

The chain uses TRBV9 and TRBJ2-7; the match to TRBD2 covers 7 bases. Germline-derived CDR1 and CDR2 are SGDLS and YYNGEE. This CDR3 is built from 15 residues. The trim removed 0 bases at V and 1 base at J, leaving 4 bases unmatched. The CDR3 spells CASSVGRGRSYEQYF. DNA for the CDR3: TGTGCCAGCAGCGTAGGTCGCGGGAGATCCTACGAGCAGTACTTC.

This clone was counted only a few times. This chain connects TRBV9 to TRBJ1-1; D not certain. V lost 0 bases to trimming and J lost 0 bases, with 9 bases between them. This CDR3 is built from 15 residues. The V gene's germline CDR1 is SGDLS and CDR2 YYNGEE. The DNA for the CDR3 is TGTGCCAGCAGCGTAGTATGGGGAATGAACACTGAAGCTTTCTTT. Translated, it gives CASSVVWGMNTEAFF.

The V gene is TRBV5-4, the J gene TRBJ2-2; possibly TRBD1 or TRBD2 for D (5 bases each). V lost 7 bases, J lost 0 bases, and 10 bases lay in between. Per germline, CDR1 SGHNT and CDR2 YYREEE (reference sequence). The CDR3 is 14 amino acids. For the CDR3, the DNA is TGTGCCAGCGGGGGAGAAGCGAACACCGGGGAGCTGTTTTTT. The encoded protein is CASGGEANTGELFF.

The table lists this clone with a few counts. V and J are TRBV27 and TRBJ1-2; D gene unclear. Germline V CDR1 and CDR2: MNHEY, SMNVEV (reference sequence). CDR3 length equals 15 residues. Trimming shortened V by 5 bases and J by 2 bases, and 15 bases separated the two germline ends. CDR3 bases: TGTGCCAGCAGTCCCTCAGCGGGAAAAAACTATGGCTACACCTTC. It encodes CASSPSAGKNYGYTF.